This T cell receptor beta chain was observed in a study of cytomegalovirus exposure and HLA in healthy donors. The PCR ran on 60 Vbeta and 13 Jbeta primers. Only in-frame clones appear in the TCRdb table, and some are missing; sequencing was by immunoSEQ multiplex PCR. This table has 100,000 to 150,000 clones, just under 75% appearing once. Study-wide findings and caveats: In a later analysis, a missense DCLRE1C variant was linked to TCR beta V- and J-gene trimming.

A word on this clone: Its antigen is unknown.

Germline lookup yields CDR1 SGDLS and CDR2 YYNGEE. V was trimmed by 0 bases and J by 6 bases, leaving 13 bases between them. The CDR3 totals 15 residues. The clonotype originates from a man aged 40-55 years in good health and CMV-seropositive. The chain has TRBV9 and TRBJ1-5; D gene uncertain. The material sequenced was PBMCs. CDR3: CASSVGTQLGQPQHF. In DNA form, the CDR3 reads TGTGCCAGCAGCGTAGGCACACAGTTGGGTCAGCCCCAGCATTTT.